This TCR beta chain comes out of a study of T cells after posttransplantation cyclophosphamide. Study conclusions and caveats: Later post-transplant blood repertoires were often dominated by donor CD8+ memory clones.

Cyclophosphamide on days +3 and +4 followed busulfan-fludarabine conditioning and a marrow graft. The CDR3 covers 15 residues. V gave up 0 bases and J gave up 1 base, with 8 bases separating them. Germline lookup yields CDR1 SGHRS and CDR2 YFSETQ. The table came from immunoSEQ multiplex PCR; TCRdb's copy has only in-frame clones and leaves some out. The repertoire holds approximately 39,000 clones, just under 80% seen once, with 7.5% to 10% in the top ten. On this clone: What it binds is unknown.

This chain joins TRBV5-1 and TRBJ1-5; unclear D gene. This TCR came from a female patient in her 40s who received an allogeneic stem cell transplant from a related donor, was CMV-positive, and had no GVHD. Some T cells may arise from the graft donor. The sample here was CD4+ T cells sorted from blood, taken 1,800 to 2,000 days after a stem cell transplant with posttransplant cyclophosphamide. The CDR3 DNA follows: TGCGCCAGCAGCTTGGAGACTGGGAGCAATCAGCCCCAGCATTTT. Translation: CASSLETGSNQPQHF.